Listed below are T cell receptor beta chains from one sample, sequenced in a study of identical twins. TCRdb processed the 5' RACE reads anew with MiXCR; each CDR3 protein has one entry. Here the sample spans roughly 280,000 distinct CDR3 sequences, 7.5% to 9.5% being singletons. These same data were also listed under a study on yellow fever vaccine responses in identical twins.

The sample consisted of CD8+ T cells sorted from blood. The receptors stem from a young woman in good health. CDR3s include the opening cysteine and the closing phenylalanine or tryptophan. A D gene is named only where the DNA matches it firmly. The listing skips clone size in some rows; elsewhere it reads once, few, many or a size class.

D: .
size: .
J: TRBJ2-3
V: TRBV6-1
DNA: TGTGCCAGCAGGATCAGTCAAGGCACAGATACGCAGTATTTT
CDR3: CASRISQGTDTQYF

D: TRBD1
size: many
J: TRBJ2-7
V: TRBV27
DNA: TGTGCCAGCAGTGGGACAGGGAAGCTCTACGAGCAGTACTTC
CDR3: CASSGTGKLYEQYF

D: .
size: many
J: TRBJ2-1
V: TRBV20-1
DNA: TGCAGTGCGAGGGACTCCGGGACAGCGTACAATGAGCAGTTCTTC
CDR3: CSARDSGTAYNEQFF

D: .
size: many
J: TRBJ2-1
V: TRBV6-2/TRBV6-3
DNA: TGTGCCAGCAAGGAAAGATCCTACAATGAGCAGTTCTTC
CDR3: CASKERSYNEQFF

D: .
size: many
J: TRBJ2-5
V: TRBV7-9
DNA: TGTGCCAGCAGTCAAGAGACCCAGTACTTC
CDR3: CASSQETQYF

D: .
size: .
J: TRBJ1-1
V: TRBV12-3/TRBV12-4
DNA: TGTGCCAGCAGCTCCCCCGGAGGGCGTCTCACTGAAGCTTTCTTT
CDR3: CASSSPGGRLTEAFF

D: .
size: few
J: TRBJ2-7
V: TRBV20-1
DNA: TGCAGTGCTAGAGATCTAAGTGAATTGCGACAGGACCCCTACGAGCAGTACTTC
CDR3: CSARDLSELRQDPYEQYF

D: .
size: .
J: TRBJ2-3
V: TRBV28
DNA: TGTGCCAGCAGTCAACCGGGGCGAACAGATACGCAGTATTTT
CDR3: CASSQPGRTDTQYF

D: .
size: many
J: TRBJ2-5
V: TRBV12-3/TRBV12-4
DNA: .
CDR3: CASSFFGQGGETQYF

D: .
size: .
J: TRBJ2-7
V: TRBV20-1
DNA: TGCAGTGCAAGGACCCTCTACGAGCAGTACTTC
CDR3: CSARTLYEQYF

D: TRBD1
size: many
J: TRBJ1-5
V: TRBV6-1
DNA: TGTGCCAGCAGTGACACGGACAGGGGCGATGGTCAGCCCCAGCATTTT
CDR3: CASSDTDRGDGQPQHF

D: .
size: .
J: TRBJ2-7
V: TRBV12-3/TRBV12-4
DNA: TGTGCCAGCAGTCACAATGGTGGAGGGGCAGACTCCTACGAGCAGTACTTC
CDR3: CASSHNGGGADSYEQYF

D: .
size: few
J: TRBJ2-3
V: TRBV7-2
DNA: TGTGCCAGCGGGGGGAATACGCAGTATTTT
CDR3: CASGGNTQYF

D: .
size: few
J: TRBJ1-2
V: TRBV5-6
DNA: TGTGCCAGCAGCCTCCGGGACGGCTACACCTTC
CDR3: CASSLRDGYTF

D: .
size: few
J: TRBJ1-2
V: TRBV14
DNA: TGTGCCCACCGTCCGTACACCTTC
CDR3: CAHRPYTF

D: .
size: few
J: TRBJ2-6
V: TRBV24-1
DNA: TGTGCCACCAGTGCGGGTCGGAACAGGTCTGGGGCCAACGTCCTGACTTTC
CDR3: CATSAGRNRSGANVLTF

D: .
size: many
J: TRBJ1-2
V: TRBV10-3
DNA: TGTGCCATCAGTGAGCCCGGACAGCGCACTTCCCCCCTCTATGGCTACACCTTC
CDR3: CAISEPGQRTSPLYGYTF

D: TRBD1
size: many
J: TRBJ2-7
V: TRBV7-9
DNA: TGTGCCAGCAGCCCTACCTTCGGACAGGGGGCCTACGAGCAGTACTTC
CDR3: CASSPTFGQGAYEQYF

D: TRBD1
size: few
J: TRBJ2-1
V: TRBV7-9
DNA: TGTGCCGGTCCGGAGGACAGGGAGAGAAATGAGCAGTTCTTC
CDR3: CAGPEDRERNEQFF

D: .
size: few
J: TRBJ2-7
V: TRBV29-1
DNA: TGCAGCGTTGGTAGAGGAACCTACGAGCAGTACTTC
CDR3: CSVGRGTYEQYF

D: .
size: once
J: TRBJ2-5
V: TRBV4-3
DNA: TGCGCCAGCAGCCAAGTGGAAGGGGCCGGGGAGACCCAGCACTTC
CDR3: CASSQVEGAGETQHF

D: .
size: .
J: TRBJ1-2
V: TRBV28
DNA: TGTGCCAGCAGTCCCTTCCGGACAGCTAACTATGGCTACACCTTC
CDR3: CASSPFRTANYGYTF

D: .
size: .
J: TRBJ2-7
V: TRBV7-9
DNA: TGTGCCAGCAGCCCCCGCGGGGGCCCCTACGAGCAGTACTTC
CDR3: CASSPRGGPYEQYF

D: .
size: .
J: TRBJ1-2
V: TRBV14
DNA: TGTGCCAGCAGCCCCCCGACGGGGTTGGGCTTCTTC
CDR3: CASSPPTGLGFF

D: .
size: many
J: TRBJ2-2
V: TRBV6-4
DNA: TGTGCCAGCAGTGACGGGGACACCGGGGAGCTGTTTTTT
CDR3: CASSDGDTGELFF

D: TRBD2
size: .
J: TRBJ2-1
V: TRBV20-1
DNA: TGCAGTGCTAACCCCGAGCTAGCGGGGAAGGTGGGGAATGAGCAGTTCTTC
CDR3: CSANPELAGKVGNEQFF

D: TRBD1
size: few
J: TRBJ1-1
V: TRBV6-5
DNA: TGTGCCAGCAGTTACTCGGGACAGGGCGGGGCTGAAGCTTTCTTT
CDR3: CASSYSGQGGAEAFF

D: .
size: many
J: TRBJ2-7
V: TRBV2
DNA: TGTGCCAGCAGTCAATACGAGCAGTACTTC
CDR3: CASSQYEQYF